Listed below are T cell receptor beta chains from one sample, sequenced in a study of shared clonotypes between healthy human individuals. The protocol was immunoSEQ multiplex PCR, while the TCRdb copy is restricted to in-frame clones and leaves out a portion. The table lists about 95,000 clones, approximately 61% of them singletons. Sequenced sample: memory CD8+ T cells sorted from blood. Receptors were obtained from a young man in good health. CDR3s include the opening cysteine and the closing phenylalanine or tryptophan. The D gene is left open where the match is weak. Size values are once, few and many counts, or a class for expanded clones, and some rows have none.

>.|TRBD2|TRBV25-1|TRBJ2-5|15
TGTGCCAGCAGTGACCCTGGGGGGGAGGGTGAGACCCAGTACTTC
CASSDPGGEGETQYF
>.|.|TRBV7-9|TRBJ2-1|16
TGTGCCAGCAGCGCCGCAGTGGATCGGGTGTTCAATGAGCAGTTCTTC
CASSAAVDRVFNEQFF
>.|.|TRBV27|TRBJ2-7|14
TGTGCCAGCAGTTTCAATGCGGAATACTACGAGCAGTACTTC
CASSFNAEYYEQYF
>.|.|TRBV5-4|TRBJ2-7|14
TGTGCCAGCAGCTTCGACACAGGAGACTACGAGCAGTACTTC
CASSFDTGDYEQYF
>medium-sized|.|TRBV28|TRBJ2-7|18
TGTGCCAGCAGTTCTGCCCTCACACAGGCGCCACTCACCTACGAGCAGTACTTC
CASSSALTQAPLTYEQYF
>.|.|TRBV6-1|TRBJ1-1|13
TGTGCCAGCAGTGAACGGGGGAACACTGAAGCTTTCTTT
CASSERGNTEAFF
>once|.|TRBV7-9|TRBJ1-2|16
TGTGCCAGCAGCTTAGCGCGACAGGACCTCCGGGATGGCTACACCTTC
CASSLARQDLRDGYTF
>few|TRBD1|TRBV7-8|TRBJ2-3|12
TGTGCCAGCAGCCTCGACAGGGGGAGAGGGTATTTT
CASSLDRGRGYF
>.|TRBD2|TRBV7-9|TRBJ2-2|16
TGTGCCAGCAGCCATGCCGGGACTAGTGAGACCGGGGAGCTGTTTTTT
CASSHAGTSETGELFF
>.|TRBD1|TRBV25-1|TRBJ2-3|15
TGTGCCAGCAGTGATAAGGACAGGGGAGGAGATACGCAGTATTTT
CASSDKDRGGDTQYF
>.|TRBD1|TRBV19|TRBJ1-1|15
TGTGCCAGTAGTATCCCGACAGGGGGCAACACTGAAGCTTTCTTT
CASSIPTGGNTEAFF
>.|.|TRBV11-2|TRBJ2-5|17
TGTGCCAGCAGCTTAGATATGACAGCAATTATCCAAGAGACCCAGTACTTC
CASSLDMTAIIQETQYF
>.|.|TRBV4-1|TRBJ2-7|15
TGCGCCAGCAGCCTCTCACCGGGACCGGGAGACGAGCAGTACTTC
CASSLSPGPGDEQYF
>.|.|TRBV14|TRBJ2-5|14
TGTGCCAGCAGCCAATTGTCAGGGCGGGAGACCCAGTACTTC
CASSQLSGRETQYF
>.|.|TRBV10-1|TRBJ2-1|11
TGCGCCAGCGGTTCCTACAATGAGCAGTTCTTC
CASGSYNEQFF
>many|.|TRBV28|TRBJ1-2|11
TGTGCCAGCAGTTGGAACTATGGCTACACCTTC
CASSWNYGYTF
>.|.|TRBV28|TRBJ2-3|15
TGTGCCAGCAGTTTCCCAGGGGCCTCCACAGATACGCAGTATTTT
CASSFPGASTDTQYF
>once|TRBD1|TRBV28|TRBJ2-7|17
TGTGCCAGCAGTTTACCCCCCGGGGACAGGGGAATCTACGAGCAGTACTTC
CASSLPPGDRGIYEQYF
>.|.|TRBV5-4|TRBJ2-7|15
TGTGCCAGCAGCCCCGCCGGCGGGGCCACCTACGAGCAGTACTTC
CASSPAGGATYEQYF
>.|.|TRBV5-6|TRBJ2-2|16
TGTGCCAGCAGCTTGGCTGGTACAGCGAACACCGGGGAGCTGTTTTTT
CASSLAGTANTGELFF
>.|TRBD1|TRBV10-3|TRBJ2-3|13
TGTGCCATCAGTGAGTCATATGGACAGGCTCGGAGGTTT
CAISESYGQARRF
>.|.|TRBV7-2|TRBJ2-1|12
TGTGCCAGCAGTTTATCCGGTAGCGTGCAGTTCTTC
CASSLSGSVQFF
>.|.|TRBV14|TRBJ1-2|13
TGTGCCAGCAGAGTTACAGGGAACTATGGCTACACCTTC
CASRVTGNYGYTF
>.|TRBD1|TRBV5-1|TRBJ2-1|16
TGCGCCAGCAGCTCGAGCGGGACAGGGGCACACAATGAGCAGTTCTTC
CASSSSGTGAHNEQFF
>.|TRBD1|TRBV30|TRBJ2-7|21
TGTGCCTGGAGTTGGCTATACGGGACAGGGATTGTACTTGCCTGTTTCTACGAGCAGTACTTC
CAWSWLYGTGIVLACFYEQYF
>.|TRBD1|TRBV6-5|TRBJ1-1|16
TGTGCCAGCAGTTACGCCCCAGGGGGGATGAACACTGAAGCTTTCTTT
CASSYAPGGMNTEAFF
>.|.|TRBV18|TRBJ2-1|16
TGTGCCAGCTCACCACCCAATAGTAGAATTGGAAATGAGCAGTTCTTC
CASSPPNSRIGNEQFF
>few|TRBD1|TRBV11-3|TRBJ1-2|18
TGTGCCAGCAGCTTATTAGAGGGGGCAGGGGGCAATATCGATGGCTACACCTTC
CASSLLEGAGGNIDGYTF
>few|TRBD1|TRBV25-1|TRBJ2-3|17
TGTGCCAGCAGTGACAGGCAGGACAGGACGAGCACAGATACGCAGTATTTT
CASSDRQDRTSTDTQYF
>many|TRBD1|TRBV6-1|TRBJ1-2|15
TGTGCCAGCAGTGTCGGGACAGGGGATTTCTATGGCTACACCTTC
CASSVGTGDFYGYTF
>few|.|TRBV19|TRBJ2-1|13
TGTGCCAGTAGTCCCAATTTATACAATGAGCAGTTCTTC
CASSPNLYNEQFF
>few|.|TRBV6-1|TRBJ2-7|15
TGTGCCAGCAGTGAAGAAGGTAGCGCCTCTTACGAGCAGTACTTC
CASSEEGSASYEQYF
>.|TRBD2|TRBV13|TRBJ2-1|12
TGTGCCAGCAGCCTCGGACTAGCGGAGCAGTTCTTC
CASSLGLAEQFF
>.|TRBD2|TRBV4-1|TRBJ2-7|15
TGCGCCAGCAGCCAGGGGACTAGTAAATCCTACGAGCAGTACTTC
CASSQGTSKSYEQYF
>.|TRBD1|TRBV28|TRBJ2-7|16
TGTGCCAGCAGTTCCTTGACAGGGGGCGACTCCTACGAGCAGTACTTC
CASSSLTGGDSYEQYF
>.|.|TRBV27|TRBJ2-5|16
TGTGCCAGCAGTTTATTGGCTGGGGGGATCCAAGAGACCCAGTACTTC
CASSLLAGGIQETQYF
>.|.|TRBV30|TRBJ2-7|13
TGTGCCTGGGGACGGAGTTTCTCCTACGAGCAGTACTTC
CAWGRSFSYEQYF
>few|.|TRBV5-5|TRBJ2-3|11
TGTGCCAGCAGCTTGACAGATACGCAGTATTTT
CASSLTDTQYF
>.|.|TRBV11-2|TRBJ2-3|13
TGTGCCAGCAGCTTAGTGGCGCGAGGGACGCAGTATTTT
CASSLVARGTQYF
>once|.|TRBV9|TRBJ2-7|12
TGTGCCAGCAGCGATGGCTCCTACGAGCAGTACTTC
CASSDGSYEQYF
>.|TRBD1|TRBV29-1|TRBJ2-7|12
TGCAGCGTTCCGACAGGGATGGGTGAGCAGTACTTC
CSVPTGMGEQYF
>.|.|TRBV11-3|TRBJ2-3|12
TGTGCCAGCAGCTTAGACACAGATACGCAGTATTTT
CASSLDTDTQYF
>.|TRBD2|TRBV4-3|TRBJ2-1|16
TGCGCCAGCAGCCGAGACCCGGGACTAGCTGGCAATGAGCAGTTCTTC
CASSRDPGLAGNEQFF
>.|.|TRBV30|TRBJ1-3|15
TGTGCCTGGAGCGTTAAGCGGGGCTCTGGAAACACCATATATTTT
CAWSVKRGSGNTIYF
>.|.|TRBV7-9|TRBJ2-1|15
TGTGCCAGCAGCGGCGCTAGGGGTCCTTTAGATGAGCAGTTCTTC
CASSGARGPLDEQFF
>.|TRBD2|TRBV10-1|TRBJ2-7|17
TGCGCCAGCAGTGAGTCGACTAGCGGGAGGTTCACCTACGAGCAGTACTTC
CASSESTSGRFTYEQYF
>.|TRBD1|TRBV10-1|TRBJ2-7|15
TGCGCCAGCAGTGAATGGGACAGGGGTCTTCACGAGCAGTACTTC
CASSEWDRGLHEQYF
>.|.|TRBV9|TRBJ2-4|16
TGTGCCAGCAGCGCCCACAGGGGGGGGCAGACAAACATTCAGTACTTC
CASSAHRGGQTNIQYF
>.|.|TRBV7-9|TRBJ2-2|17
TGTGCCAGCAGCACGCCCCCCCACTCGGTGAACACCGGGGAGCTGTTTTTT
CASSTPPHSVNTGELFF
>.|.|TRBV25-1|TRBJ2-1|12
TGTGCCAGCAGTCACACAGACAATGAGCAGTTCTTC
CASSHTDNEQFF
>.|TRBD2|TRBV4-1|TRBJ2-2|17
TGCGCCAGCAGCCAAGATCGTGGGGAGGGGTGGACCGGGGAGCTGTTTTTT
CASSQDRGEGWTGELFF
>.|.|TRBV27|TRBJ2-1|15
TGTGCCAGCAGCCCGGAGACTGCACTTATCAATGAGCAGTTCTTC
CASSPETALINEQFF
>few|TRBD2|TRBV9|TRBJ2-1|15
TGTGCCAGCAGTTGGGGGACTAGCGGGAGAAATGAGCAGTTCTTC
CASSWGTSGRNEQFF
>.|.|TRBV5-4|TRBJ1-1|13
TGTGCCAGCAGCCCGGGACAGAACACTGAAGCTTTCTTT
CASSPGQNTEAFF
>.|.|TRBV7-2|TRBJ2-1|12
TGTGCCAGCAGCTTAGGCTACAATGAGCAGTTCTTC
CASSLGYNEQFF
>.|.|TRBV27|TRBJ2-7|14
TGTGCCAGCAGTCCGCAGACAGAAAACTACGAGCAGTACTTC
CASSPQTENYEQYF
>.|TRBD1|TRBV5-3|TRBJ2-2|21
TGTGCCAGAAGCTTGTCTGGGAATTCCGGGACAGGGGATCCGAACACCGGGGAGCTGTTTTTT
CARSLSGNSGTGDPNTGELFF
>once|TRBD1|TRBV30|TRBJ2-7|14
TGTGCCTGGAGTGCAGGACAGGGTATCAACGAGCAGTACTTC
CAWSAGQGINEQYF